These 6 T cell receptor beta chains were sequenced from one sample in a study of blood T cell repertoires in COVID-19. Sequencing was performed with immunoSEQ multiplex PCR; in TCRdb, only in-frame clones are kept and a portion is missing. This table has under 60,000 clones, approximately 82% appearing once. What was sequenced was peripheral blood. These receptors originate from a human donor in a cohort sampled during active COVID-19.

The chain links TRBV30 to TRBJ2-3; TRBD1 agrees at 8 bases. CDR1 and CDR2 (germline): GTSNPN, SVGIG (reference sequence). CDR3 length: 15 amino acids. V shed 2 bases and J 0 bases; nucleotides not matched to a gene: 4. DNA of the CDR3: TGTGCCTGGAGTCTGACAGGGGCTAGCACAGATACGCAGTATTTT. Its translation: CAWSLTGASTDTQYF.

The chain employs TRBV9 and TRBJ2-5; 7 bases agree with TRBD2. The V gene end was trimmed by 3 bases and the J gene end by 2 bases; junction bases not matched to a gene: 4. Germline assignment: CDR1 SGDLS and CDR2 YYNGEE. This CDR3 comprises 14 residues. The CDR3 bases are TGTGCCAGCAGCGGGGGAGGGATGCAAGAGACCCAGTACTTC. Protein sequence: CASSGGGMQETQYF.

This clone has a handful of counts. This chain uses TRBV5-1 with TRBJ1-2; 7 bases are a match to TRBD1. This CDR3 is 14 amino acids long. The ends lost 4 bases at V and 5 bases at J; junction bases unmatched: 8. CDR1 is SGHRS, CDR2 YFSETQ, per germline. In nucleotides, the CDR3 is TGCGCCAGCAGCGGGGGACAGTTCGATTATGGCTACACCTTC. It translates to CASSGGQFDYGYTF.

The chain couples TRBV11-2 to TRBJ2-5; 14 bases align to TRBD2. Trimming cost V 4 bases and J 4 bases; bases outside gene matches: 8. Germline-derived CDR1 and CDR2 are SGHAT and FQNNGV. This CDR3 contains 17 residues. CDR3 sequence (DNA): TGTGCCAGCAGCTCTAATGCGGGGACTAGCGGGGGAGAGACCCAGTACTTC. Amino acids: CASSSNAGTSGGETQYF. The entire variable domain, with the rest obtained from reference TRBV11-2 and TRBJ2-5, is as follows: EAGVAQSPRYKIIEKRQSVAFWCNPISGHATLYWYQQILGQGPKLLIQFQNNGVVDDSQLPKDRFSAERLKGVDSTLKIQPAKLEDSAVYLCASSSNAGTSGGETQYFGPGTRLLVL.

The rearrangement joins TRBV6-4 to TRBJ2-3; tentative D call: TRBD2 (6 bases). Germline V gives CDR1 MRHNA, CDR2 SNTAGT. The V end was cut by 0 bases, the J end by 3 bases, with 13 bases between. The CDR3 consists of 16 residues. In DNA, the CDR3 is TGTGCCAGCAGTGACTCGAGTCTAGCGCCGACAGATACGCAGTATTTT. Translating gives CASSDSSLAPTDTQYF.

V gene TRBV6-2 or TRBV6-3 combines with J gene TRBJ1-5; a weak D match, TRBD1 (6 bases). Per germline, CDR1 MNHEY and CDR2 SVGEGT. Between the trimmed V and J ends, which lost 0 bases and 2 bases, there was a span of 11 bases. The CDR3 loop spans 16 amino acids. The chain's CDR3 is CASSYSGGLGNQPQHF. CDR3 bases: TGTGCCAGCAGTTACTCGGGGGGGCTGGGCAATCAGCCCCAGCATTTT.